A single sample gave rise to the 16 T cell receptor beta chains below, sequenced in a study of stem cell transplantation in POMP-related autoinflammatory disease. Clones were read by immunoSEQ multiplex PCR, and TCRdb kept only the in-frame ones, dropping some. The table includes some 68,000 clones, approximately 91% detected once. Sequenced here: CD4+ T cells from PBMCs, sampled after stem cell transplantation. The receptors were gathered from a human patient with POMP-related autoinflammation and immune dysregulation (PRAID). Some T cells may be the graft donor's.

The rearrangement links TRBV3-1 (or the pseudogene TRBV3-2) to TRBJ2-3; weak D call: TRBD1 (5 bases). There are 15 residues in the CDR3. With 8 bases removed from V and 2 bases from J, the gap between germline ends came to 17 bases. CDR1 and CDR2 (germline): LGHDT, YNNKEL (reference sequence). The chain's CDR3 is CASPLQGHSTDTQYF. Here the CDR3 DNA reads TGTGCCAGCCCTCTTCAGGGTCACTCCACAGATACGCAGTATTTT.

The gene calls are TRBV7-6 and TRBJ2-5; D unresolved. This CDR3 comprises 13 residues. From germline, CDR1 is SGHVS and CDR2 FNYEAQ. Trimming cost V 3 bases and J 5 bases, with 10 bases left between them. CDR3 residues: CASSFIGRETQYF. Written as DNA, the CDR3 is TGTGCCAGCAGCTTTATTGGAAGGGAGACCCAGTACTTC.

The chain recombines TRBV5-1 with TRBJ1-4, with TRBD1 as a possible D gene (6 bases). The CDR3 consists of 14 residues. The V gene lost 0 bases and the J gene lost 8 bases, with 11 bases spanning the gap. CDR1 and CDR2 (germline): SGHRS, YFSETQ. Here the CDR3 reads CASSLGGLREKLFF. The CDR3, as DNA: TGCGCCAGCAGCTTGGGGGGGCTAAGGGAAAAACTGTTTTTT.

CDR3 bases: TGTGCCAGCAGTCGTGGGAGGACTAAACTGTTTTTT. It yields the protein CASSRGRTKLFF. The chain couples TRBV11-2 to TRBJ1-4; D remains unclear. This CDR3 is built from 12 residues. V dropped 6 bases and J dropped 11 bases, with 13 bases sitting between them. The germline CDR1 and CDR2 sequences are SGHAT and FQNNGV.

V and J are TRBV6-5 and TRBJ2-2, with 9 nucleotides matching TRBD1. Losses at the gene ends were 7 bases for V and 6 bases for J; bases not matched to a gene: 9. CDR1 is MNHEY and CDR2 is SVGAGI in the germline V gene. There are 15 residues in the CDR3. The CDR3 sequence: CASTPQDRGAGELFF. The CDR3 nucleotides are TGTGCCAGCACTCCACAGGACAGGGGTGCCGGGGAGCTGTTTTTT.

The chain uses TRBV5-4 and TRBJ2-7; the D gene is possibly TRBD1 (5 bases). V lost 0 bases and J 4 bases, leaving 14 bases between the germline ends. CDR3 length: 15 amino acids. Germline CDR1 and CDR2: SGHNT and YYREEE (reference sequence). Written as DNA, the CDR3 is TGTGCCAGCAGCTTGGGGGCAGGTGGGGCTTACGAGCAGTACTTC. Amino acids: CASSLGAGGAYEQYF.

The chain is built from TRBV6-5 and TRBJ2-3; D assignment may be TRBD1 or TRBD2 (5 bases each). V lost 6 bases, J lost 2 bases, and 12 bases lay in between. Germline V gene data show CDR1 as MNHEY and CDR2 as SVGAGI. This CDR3 spans 14 amino acids. The CDR3 loop reads CASRRGRFTDTQYF. The CDR3, as DNA: TGTGCCAGCAGGAGGGGTAGGTTCACAGATACGCAGTATTTT.

This chain uses TRBV29-1 with TRBJ2-1; a weak D match, TRBD1 (6 bases). Between the trimmed V and J ends, which lost 6 bases and 4 bases, there was a span of 13 bases. There are 13 residues in the CDR3. CDR1 SQVTM and CDR2 ANQGSEA come from the germline V gene. CDR3 coding DNA: TGCAGCGTGATGGGACACCATTACAATGAGCAGTTCTTC. Its protein product is CSVMGHHYNEQFF.

V usage is TRBV24-1 and J usage is TRBJ2-1, with 7 bases fitting TRBD1. The CDR3 loop spans 17 amino acids. V shed 6 bases and J 4 bases; nucleotides not matched to a gene: 14. Germline CDR1 is KGHDR and CDR2 is SFDVKD. DNA for the CDR3: TGTGCCACCAGTATTTCAAGGGACAGATTTTCTTACAATGAGCAGTTCTTC. Its protein is CATSISRDRFSYNEQFF.

The V and J genes are TRBV28 and TRBJ2-7; 7 bases match TRBD1. CDR1 MDHEN and CDR2 SYDVKM come from the germline V gene. CDR3 length equals 12 residues. The J segment lost 2 bases and the V segment lost 6 bases, leaving 1 base of the junction unmatched. CDR3 region: CASRQGTYEQYV. CDR3 in DNA: TGTGCCAGCAGACAGGGGACCTACGAGCAGTACGTC.

The V call is TRBV6-5, the J call TRBJ1-1; D is uncertain. The ends were cut back, 6 bases at V and 1 base at J, with 6 bases in the middle. This CDR3 has 12 amino acids. Germline values: CDR1 MNHEY, CDR2 SVGAGI. The CDR3 coding sequence is TGTGCCAGCAGAGGGCAGAACACTGAAGCTTTCTTT. It yields the protein CASRGQNTEAFF.

The chain has TRBV27 and TRBJ2-2, with D uncertain. This CDR3 is built from 14 residues. V was shortened by 5 bases and J by 3 bases, with 10 bases between the two germline ends. Per the germline V gene, CDR1 is MNHEY and CDR2 is SMNVEV (reference sequence). CDR3 in DNA: TGTGCCAGCAGTCAGACATACTACACCGGGGAGCTGTTTTTT. Translating it yields CASSQTYYTGELFF.

The chain's CDR3 is CATSRDMAAYGYTF. DNA of the CDR3: TGTGCCACCAGCAGAGATATGGCGGCTTATGGCTACACCTTC. V and J are TRBV15 and TRBJ1-2; D is uncertain. V was clipped by 0 bases and J by 5 bases, with 10 bases between them. Germline CDR1 reads LNHNV; CDR2 reads YYDKDF (reference sequence). CDR3 length equals 14 residues. The full variable domain, rest sourced from reference TRBV15 and TRBJ1-2, is DAMVIQNPRYQVTQFGKPVTLSCSQTLNHNVMYWYQQKSSQAPKLLFHYYDKDFNNEADTPDNFQSRRPNTSFCFLDIRSPGLGDTAMYLCATSRDMAAYGYTFGSGTRLTVV.

This clone was detected only once. V gene TRBV6-5 combines with J gene TRBJ2-3; the match to TRBD2 covers 9 bases. Germline values: CDR1 MNHEY, CDR2 SVGAGI. After removal of 6 bases from V and 1 base from J, the junction contained 2 bases not matched to a gene. This CDR3 is built from 14 residues. The CDR3 reads CASSIAGGTDTQYF. In nucleotides, the CDR3 is TGTGCCAGCAGCATAGCGGGGGGCACAGATACGCAGTATTTT.

The rearrangement links TRBV3-1 (or the pseudogene TRBV3-2) to TRBJ2-3, with a tentative D call TRBD2 (6 bases). V lost 4 bases, J lost 3 bases, and 11 bases lay in between. The CDR3 length is 14 residues. Germline-derived CDR1 and CDR2 are LGHDT and YNNKEL (reference sequence). CDR3 amino acids: CASSLRDFTDTQYF. The CDR3 DNA reads as TGTGCCAGCAGCCTCCGGGACTTTACAGATACGCAGTATTTT.

The chain joins TRBV5-1 to TRBJ2-7; no definite D call. Trimming cost V 4 bases and J 4 bases, with 21 bases left between them. This CDR3 is built from 16 residues. The V gene's germline CDR1 is SGHRS and CDR2 YFSETQ. The CDR3 region is CASSDQVGQYGYEQYF. As DNA, the CDR3 is TGCGCCAGCAGCGACCAAGTAGGGCAGTACGGTTACGAGCAGTACTTC. The full variable domain, with the rest looked up from reference TRBV5-1 and TRBJ2-7, is KAGVTQTPRYLIKTRGQQVTLSCSPISGHRSVSWYQQTPGQGLQFLFEYFSETQRNKGNFPGRFSGRQFSNSRSEMNVSTLELGDSALYLCASSDQVGQYGYEQYFGPGTRLTVT.